These 17 T cell receptor beta chains were all obtained from the same sample, sequenced in a study of control samples from healthy donors and cancer patients. The data were produced by immunoSEQ multiplex PCR, yet TCRdb's version contains in-frame clones alone and is incomplete. The sample shows about 94,000 clones, 75% to 95% of them seen only once. The sequenced sample consisted of blood. The source is a woman under 30 in good health.

The J gene is TRBJ2-7, the V gene TRBV11-2; 12 bases match TRBD1. The germline V gene has CDR1 SGHAT and CDR2 FQNNGV. Losses at the gene ends were 5 bases for V and 4 bases for J; bases not matched to a gene: 9. This CDR3 contains 16 residues. This CDR3 reads CASSRTRDRGLYEQYF. In DNA form, the CDR3 reads TGTGCCAGCAGCCGGACCCGGGACAGGGGGCTGTACGAGCAGTACTTC. The complete variable domain, with remaining parts taken from reference TRBV11-2 and TRBJ2-7, reads EAGVAQSPRYKIIEKRQSVAFWCNPISGHATLYWYQQILGQGPKLLIQFQNNGVVDDSQLPKDRFSAERLKGVDSTLKIQPAKLEDSAVYLCASSRTRDRGLYEQYFGPGTRLTVT.

The chain carries TRBV11-2 and TRBJ2-5, with 8 bases that match TRBD1. The V gene end was trimmed by 4 bases and the J gene end by 5 bases; junction bases not matched to a gene: 9. Per germline, CDR1 SGHAT and CDR2 FQNNGV. The CDR3 is 15 residues long. The CDR3 sequence: CASSSDAGGLETQYF. The CDR3 region has the DNA TGTGCCAGCAGCTCCGACGCAGGGGGCTTGGAGACCCAGTACTTC.

This clone came up once. This chain uses TRBV2 with TRBJ1-1, with D unresolved. CDR3 size: 14 residues. V lost 7 bases, J lost 0 bases, and 12 bases lay in between. Looked up from germline, CDR1 is SNHLY and CDR2 is FYNNEI. Here the CDR3 DNA reads TGTGCCAGCAAGCGGAACTTCATGAACACTGAAGCTTTCTTT. Translated: CASKRNFMNTEAFF.

The J gene is TRBJ1-5, the V gene TRBV19, with D possibly being TRBD1 (6 bases). Germline V gene lookup returns CDR1 LNHDA and CDR2 SQIVND (reference sequence). The CDR3 loop spans 15 amino acids. V was clipped by 1 base and J by 5 bases, with 12 bases between them. The CDR3 DNA follows: TGTGCCAGTAGTATAGGAGGGGGAATGGATCAGCCCCAGCATTTT. This sequence encodes CASSIGGGMDQPQHF.

This clone was seen only a few times. This rearrangement joins TRBV5-1 to TRBJ1-1; TRBD1 matches at 8 bases. V dropped 0 bases and J dropped 7; count of bases not matched to a gene: 2. There are 13 residues in the CDR3. CDR1 SGHRS and CDR2 YFSETQ come from the germline V gene. The CDR3 bases are TGCGCCAGCAGCTTGGCAGGGGGCGTTGAAGCTTTCTTT. Protein: CASSLAGGVEAFF.

This rearrangement joins TRBV6-5 to TRBJ1-2, with 7 bases that match TRBD1. CDR1 and CDR2 (germline): MNHEY, SVGAGI. The CDR3 has 14 residues. J gave up 7 bases and V 7 bases, and 12 bases lay outside the gene matches. In DNA form, the CDR3 reads TGTGCCAGCACCGAGGGGGCAGGGGGGTCTGGCTACACCTTC. It codes for CASTEGAGGSGYTF.

This clone has just a few counts. For the CDR3, the DNA is TGTGCCAGCAGCTGGAACACCGGGGAGCTGTTTTTT. Its protein is CASSWNTGELFF. The chain carries TRBV5-4 and TRBJ2-2; D is uncertain. V was pared by 3 bases and J by 1 base, with 1 base between. This CDR3 is built from 12 residues. Germline V CDR1 and CDR2: SGHNT, YYREEE (reference sequence).

The chain joins TRBV12-5 to TRBJ1-1; no clear D gene. The CDR3 sequence is 15 residues long. Germline CDR1 LGHNT, CDR2 FRNRAP. Trimming took 0 bases from V and 0 from J, leaving 8 bases between them. The CDR3 sequence is CASGLVLGMNTEAFF. For the CDR3, the DNA is TGTGCTAGTGGTTTGGTCCTGGGGATGAACACTGAAGCTTTCTTT.

The genes are TRBV3-1 (or the pseudogene TRBV3-2) and TRBJ2-7; no reliable D call. V was clipped by 7 bases and J by 4 bases, with 23 bases between them. The CDR3 totals 16 residues. The germline gives CDR1 LGHDT, CDR2 YNNKEL (reference sequence). This chain's CDR3 is CASTLLEVRQLYEQYF. As DNA, the CDR3 is TGTGCCAGCACCCTTCTCGAGGTGAGACAACTTTACGAGCAGTACTTC.

The gene calls are TRBV6-6 and TRBJ1-3; D gene unclear. V was trimmed by 0 bases and J by 5 bases, leaving 11 bases between them. The germline CDR1 and CDR2 sequences are MNHNY and SVGAGI (reference sequence). CDR3 length equals 15 residues. CDR3 sequence: CASSYSPGKRNTIYF. Here the CDR3 DNA reads TGTGCCAGCAGTTACTCACCGGGAAAGCGAAACACCATATATTTT.

This chain connects TRBV7-2 to TRBJ2-7; TRBD2 matches at 9 bases. Looked up from germline, CDR1 is SGHTA and CDR2 is FQGNSA. The V and J ends lost 2 bases and 2 bases, in that order; junction bases with no gene match: 7. This CDR3 is built from 16 residues. CDR3 in amino acids: CASSLKRAGGPYEQYF. The CDR3 DNA follows: TGTGCCAGCAGCTTAAAAAGGGCGGGGGGGCCCTACGAGCAGTACTTC.

This chain links TRBV6-5 with TRBJ1-2, with D unresolved. This CDR3 region has 12 residues. The germline gives CDR1 MNHEY, CDR2 SVGAGI. Trimming stripped 6 bases from V and 8 bases from J, with 13 bases between. The CDR3 bases are TGTGCCAGCAGAACGGGTGATCTAGGCTACACCTTC. Translating gives CASRTGDLGYTF.

The rearrangement uses TRBV4-2 and TRBJ2-5; possible D gene TRBD1, 7 bases. CDR1 is LGHNA and CDR2 is YNFKEQ in the germline V gene. The CDR3 consists of 15 residues. V dropped 0 bases and J dropped 1 base, with 9 bases sitting between them. DNA of the CDR3: TGTGCCAGCAGCCAAGACAGGGGGGCCCAAGAGACCCAGTACTTC. Its protein is CASSQDRGAQETQYF.

The chain joins TRBV18 to TRBJ2-1; 11 bases agree with TRBD2. CDR3 length: 14 amino acids. The junction had 2 bases not matched to a gene; V was cut back by 4 bases and J by 6 bases. CDR1 is KGHSH and CDR2 is LQKENI in the germline V gene. CDR3 sequence (DNA): TGTGCCAGCTCACTAGGGACTAGCGGCAATGAGCAGTTCTTC. It specifies CASSLGTSGNEQFF.

This clone is a singleton in its sample. The rearrangement joins TRBV19 to TRBJ1-5; D may be TRBD1 (6 bases). Germline V CDR1 and CDR2: LNHDA, SQIVND (reference sequence). The CDR3 runs to 20 residues. V dropped 3 bases and J dropped 2 bases, with 26 bases sitting between them. The CDR3 reads CASSMLLNGQSGGGNQPQHF. The CDR3 bases are TGTGCCAGTAGTATGTTGTTGAACGGACAGTCGGGGGGCGGCAATCAGCCCCAGCATTTT.

J is TRBJ2-1 and V is TRBV7-2; D is uncertain. The CDR3 contains 12 residues. CDR1 is SGHTA, CDR2 FQGNSA, per germline. Trimming took 5 bases from V and 8 from J, leaving 10 bases between them. CDR3 residues: CASSQWGYEQFF. CDR3 sequence (DNA): TGTGCCAGCAGCCAGTGGGGATATGAGCAGTTCTTC.

CDR3 coding DNA: TGTGCCAGCACTAGCGGGGTATGGGGAGAGACCCAGTACTTC. It translates to CASTSGVWGETQYF. The rearrangement joins TRBV6-5 to TRBJ2-5; TRBD2 matches 9 bases. Germline CDR1 and CDR2: MNHEY and SVGAGI. V trimming: 7 bases; J trimming: 4 bases; junction bases outside the gene matches: 7. The CDR3 runs to 14 residues.